This T cell receptor (beta chain) was identified in a study of identical twins. MiXCR, run by TCRdb on the 5' RACE reads, gives a single entry per CDR3 protein. The sample includes around 1.7 million distinct CDR3 sequences, 25% to 35% of them seen just once. This CDR3 contains 16 residues. The V and J ends lost 2 bases and 2 bases, in that order; junction bases with no gene match: 7. The germline V gene has CDR1 SGHAT and CDR2 FQNNGV. The sequencing input was cord blood. The gene calls are TRBV11-2 and TRBJ2-3; 7 positions agree with TRBD1. This TCR was recovered from a newborn girl in good health. As DNA, the CDR3 is TGTGCCAGCAGCTTACAGGGACAGCCCTCCACAGATACGCAGTATTTT. Its translation: CASSLQGQPSTDTQYF.